One and the same sample provided the 8 T cell receptor beta chains below, sequenced in a study of T cells in Graves' hyperthyroidism and ophthalmopathy (dated by TCRdb to about 2019). Libraries were made using multiplex PCR. The sequencing machine was an Illumina HiSeq 2000. TCR beta CDR3 regions were amplified from RNA transcripts. For the first round of RT-PCR on the TCR CDR3, the HTBI primer set was used together with the Qiagen OneStep RT-PCR kit. The raw public data were reprocessed by TCRdb itself: fastp quality trimming at Q25, MiXCR clonotype calling, in-frame beta chains only. CDR3 protein sequences are deduplicated, and each keeps its most common genes and DNA. The sample table holds around 520,000 distinct CDR3 sequences, of which around a quarter were seen once. The top ten clones comprise around 10% of the sample. The specimen sequenced was blood. These receptors all come from a woman aged 25 to 39 with Graves' ophthalmopathy.

This clonotype showed up many times. The J gene is TRBJ2-5, the V gene TRBV11-1; 10 positions match TRBD2. Germline V gives CDR1 SGHAT, CDR2 FQDESV (reference sequence). The CDR3 extends over 17 amino acids. V shed 3 bases, J shed 5 bases, and the junction held 12 bases outside the gene matches. CDR3: CASSFELGTSEDETQYF. The CDR3 DNA reads as TGTGCCAGCAGCTTTGAGTTAGGGACTAGCGAGGACGAGACCCAGTACTTC.

There are a few counts of this clonotype. The chain carries TRBV2 and TRBJ2-3; tentatively, D is TRBD1 or TRBD2 (6 bases each). V was trimmed by 6 bases and J by 5 bases, leaving 12 bases between them. Germline V lookup: CDR1 SNHLY, CDR2 FYNNEI. This CDR3 contains 13 residues. The CDR3 DNA follows: TGTGCCAGCAGCGGGGGCAGGGAAGATACGCAGTATTTT. Residues: CASSGGREDTQYF.

In this sample, this clonotype turned up a few times. Since a much larger clone is just one base distant, this may be a read error. This rearrangement joins TRBV6-1 to TRBJ1-5, with a weak D call TRBD1 (6 bases). The CDR3 is 16 amino acids. CDR1 is MNHNS, CDR2 SASEGT, per germline. The germline V and J ends were trimmed by 4 bases and 2 bases, with 15 bases remaining between them. The CDR3 spells CASSAWGGGGNQPQHF. The CDR3 DNA reads as TGTGCCAGCAGTGCCTGGGGAGGGGGGGGCAATCAGCCCCAGCATTTT.

This clonotype showed up many times. V and J are TRBV5-5 and TRBJ1-1, with unresolved D. V shed 2 bases and J shed 0 bases, with 11 bases lying between them. The CDR3 totals 15 residues. Germline V gives CDR1 SGHKS, CDR2 YYEKEE (reference sequence). CDR3 nucleotide sequence: TGTGCCAGCAGCTTAAGACCGCTTATGAACACTGAAGCTTTCTTT. Protein: CASSLRPLMNTEAFF.

This clonotype has ten or more counts. This rearrangement joins TRBV12-3 or TRBV12-4 to TRBJ2-6, with TRBD1 as a possible D gene (5 bases). V was cut by 6 bases and J by 0 bases, with 12 bases left in between. The CDR3 runs to 16 residues. CDR3 loop: CASSRPTVSGANVLTF. The CDR3 DNA follows: TGTGCCAGCAGCCGCCCGACAGTCTCTGGGGCCAACGTCCTGACTTTC.

This clonotype was recorded at least ten times. V gene TRBV28 combines with J gene TRBJ2-7; 8 bases match TRBD1. The ends lost 7 bases at V and 2 bases at J; junction bases unmatched: 10. The length of the CDR3 is 15 residues. Germline V CDR1 and CDR2: MDHEN, SYDVKM. CDR3 sequence: CASTPLGQATYEQYF. In DNA form, the CDR3 reads TGTGCCAGCACTCCCCTGGGACAGGCGACCTACGAGCAGTACTTC.

This clonotype came up many times. The gene calls are TRBV7-2 and TRBJ1-5; TRBD1 agrees at 7 bases. The CDR3 is made up of 13 amino acids. Germline V gene data show CDR1 as SGHTA and CDR2 as FQGNSA. With 4 bases clipped from V and 6 bases from J, the junction kept 3 bases outside the gene matches. The CDR3 region is CASSWDRIQPQHF. Here the CDR3 DNA reads TGTGCCAGCAGCTGGGACAGAATTCAGCCCCAGCATTTT. Supplemented by reference TRBV7-2 and TRBJ1-5, the full variable domain reads GAGVSQSPSNKVTEKGKDVELRCDPISGHTALYWYRQSLGQGLEFLIYFQGNSAPDKSGLPSDRFSAERTGGSVSTLTIQRTQQEDSAVYLCASSWDRIQPQHFGDGTRLSIL.

This clonotype has at least ten counts. The chain uses TRBV5-1 and TRBJ1-5, with D perhaps matching TRBD1 (6 bases). Germline V gene sequence: CDR1 SGHRS, CDR2 YFSETQ. This CDR3 contains 16 residues. V lost 4 bases and J 5 bases, leaving 19 bases between the germline ends. CDR3 residues: CASSPGVGGGDQPQHF. CDR3 DNA sequence: TGCGCCAGCAGCCCCGGGGTTGGGGGCGGAGATCAGCCCCAGCATTTT. The variable domain in full, completed from reference TRBV5-1 and TRBJ1-5, reads KAGVTQTPRYLIKTRGQQVTLSCSPISGHRSVSWYQQTPGQGLQFLFEYFSETQRNKGNFPGRFSGRQFSNSRSEMNVSTLELGDSALYLCASSPGVGGGDQPQHFGDGTRLSIL.